Following are 28 T cell receptor beta chains from one sample sequenced in a study of shared clonotypes between healthy human individuals. This table comes from immunoSEQ multiplex PCR, and its TCRdb copy is limited to in-frame clones, with some not included. The repertoire holds some 500,000 clones, with more than 95% as singletons. The specimen was naive CD4+ T cells sorted from blood. Regarding subset: CD45RA+ positively selected. The receptors originated from a woman in her 30s in good health.

The chain links TRBV14 to TRBJ1-3; D unclear. This CDR3 is 14 amino acids long. From germline, CDR1 is SGHDN and CDR2 FVKESK. Deletions cut 1 base from V and 1 base from J, with 5 bases between. CDR3 loop: CASSQVQSGNTIYF. CDR3 DNA: TGTGCCAGCAGCCAAGTCCAATCTGGAAACACCATATATTTT. The full variable domain, in which reference TRBV14 and TRBJ1-3 provide the parts outside the CDR3, is EAGVTQFPSHSVIEKGQTVTLRCDPISGHDNLYWYRRVMGKEIKFLLHFVKESKQDESGMPNNRFLAERTGGTYSTLKVQPAELEDSGVYFCASSQVQSGNTIYFGEGSWLTVV.

The chain carries TRBV18 and TRBJ2-3, with D possibly being TRBD1 (6 bases). V dropped 3 bases and J dropped 3 bases, with 13 bases sitting between them. Germline values: CDR1 KGHSH, CDR2 LQKENI. CDR3 length: 15 amino acids. CDR3 in DNA: TGTGCCAGCTCACCCGGACAGTGGCTGACAGATACGCAGTATTTT. Translation: CASSPGQWLTDTQYF.

Details on this clone: The sample has other DNA sequences that encode this CDR3 too. The rearrangement uses TRBV28 and TRBJ2-7; D is perhaps TRBD1 or TRBD2 (6 bases each). V was cut by 8 bases and J by 3 bases, with 17 bases left in between. CDR1 MDHEN and CDR2 SYDVKM come from the germline V gene. This CDR3 has 14 amino acids. The CDR3 loop is CASSLGGLIYEQYF. CDR3 in DNA: TGTGCCAGCTCTTTAGGGGGGCTCATCTACGAGCAGTACTTC.

The V gene is TRBV19, the J gene TRBJ2-7; D is unresolved. This CDR3 is built from 14 residues. Trimming cost V 8 bases and J 1 base, with 15 bases left between them. The germline V gene has CDR1 LNHDA and CDR2 SQIVND (reference sequence). This CDR3 reads CASAGAGPSYEQYF. The CDR3 bases are TGTGCCAGTGCTGGAGCAGGACCATCCTACGAGCAGTACTTC. The whole variable domain, filled in from reference TRBV19 and TRBJ2-7, reads DGGITQSPKYLFRKEGQNVTLSCEQNLNHDAMYWYRQDPGQGLRLIYYSQIVNDFQKGDIAEGYSVSREKKESFPLTVTSAQKNPTAFYLCASAGAGPSYEQYFGPGTRLTVT.

The rearrangement links TRBV7-2 to TRBJ2-5, with D possibly being TRBD2 (6 bases). The closer fit of TRBJ2-7 to the DNA end suggests the J call may be wrong. Germline V gives CDR1 SGHTA, CDR2 FQGNSA. There are 13 residues in the CDR3. The CDR3 DNA is TGTGCCAGCAGCTTAGGACTAGGTTACGAGCAGTACTTC. It codes for CASSLGLGYEQYF.

CDR3 DNA sequence: TGTGCCAGCGAGGGACTAGCGGGAAATGAGCAGTTCTTC. Protein: CASEGLAGNEQFF. The genes are TRBV19 and TRBJ2-1, with 13 bases lining up with TRBD2. The CDR3 consists of 13 residues. Germline V CDR1 and CDR2: LNHDA, SQIVND (reference sequence). The ends lost 9 bases at V and 7 bases at J; junction bases unmatched: 3.

V and J are TRBV5-1 and TRBJ2-1; D uncertain. The CDR3 is 17 residues long. V was shortened by 4 bases and J by 1 base, with 18 bases between the two germline ends. Germline assignment: CDR1 SGHRS and CDR2 YFSETQ. CDR3 coding DNA: TGCGCCAGCAGCCCAGGTCCCCAGGTCGGTTCCTACAATGAGCAGTTCTTC. Its protein is CASSPGPQVGSYNEQFF.

The chain joins TRBV4-1 to TRBJ2-7; TRBD2 is a possible D gene (6 bases). Germline V gene sequence: CDR1 MGHRA, CDR2 YSYEKL. This CDR3 region has 14 residues. V was clipped by 0 bases and J by 5 bases, with 11 bases between them. The CDR3 loop reads CASSQDGTLHEQYF. The CDR3 coding sequence is TGCGCCAGCAGCCAAGATGGGACTCTCCACGAGCAGTACTTC.

The chain is built from TRBV25-1 and TRBJ1-4; D is possibly TRBD1 (5 bases). Per germline, CDR1 MGHDK and CDR2 SYGVNS. Between the trimmed V and J ends, which lost 6 bases and 3 bases, there was a span of 8 bases. This CDR3 has 13 amino acids. The CDR3 reads CASRQGSNEKLFF. The CDR3 DNA reads as TGTGCCAGCAGGCAGGGATCTAATGAAAAACTGTTTTTT.

The chain recombines TRBV28 with TRBJ1-1, with D hard to call. The CDR3 length is 14 residues. V was shortened by 2 bases and J by 1 base, with 8 bases between the two germline ends. Germline values: CDR1 MDHEN, CDR2 SYDVKM. The CDR3 is CASSLILRNTEAFF. The DNA for the CDR3 is TGTGCCAGCAGTTTAATCCTCCGGAACACTGAAGCTTTCTTT.

The chain employs TRBV4-1 and TRBJ2-7, with 9 bases that match TRBD2. Germline-derived CDR1 and CDR2 are MGHRA and YSYEKL. The CDR3 length is 15 residues. The junction had 8 bases not matched to a gene; V was cut back by 5 bases and J by 3 bases. CDR3 DNA sequence: TGCGCCAGCAGCTATAGCGGGAGAGGGGTCTACGAGCAGTACTTC. As protein: CASSYSGRGVYEQYF.

The CDR3 coding sequence is TGTGCCATCCGGGACAGGGACTCCTACGAGCAGTACTTC. It codes for CAIRDRDSYEQYF. The chain links TRBV28 to TRBJ2-7, with 9 positions matching TRBD1. Germline V lookup: CDR1 MDHEN, CDR2 SYDVKM. The CDR3 length is 13 residues. V dropped 10 bases and J dropped 0; count of bases not matched to a gene: 4.

The chain couples TRBV7-2 to TRBJ2-7; D is perhaps TRBD2 (6 bases). V was cut by 6 bases and J by 6 bases, with 15 bases left in between. The germline V gene has CDR1 SGHTA and CDR2 FQGNSA. The CDR3 contains 13 residues. CDR3 amino acids: CASRTFTGGEQYF. For the CDR3, the DNA is TGTGCCAGCAGAACCTTCACCGGGGGCGAGCAGTACTTC.

V and J are TRBV28 and TRBJ2-5; unclear D gene. CDR3 length: 13 amino acids. Germline V gene data show CDR1 as MDHEN and CDR2 as SYDVKM. Trimming cost V 5 bases and J 1 base, with 8 bases left between them. CDR3 nucleotide sequence: TGTGCCAGCAGTAGCCCTCGCCAAGAGACCCAGTACTTC. This codes for CASSSPRQETQYF. The full variable domain, completed using reference TRBV28 and TRBJ2-5, is DVKVTQSSRYLVKRTGEKVFLECVQDMDHENMFWYRQDPGLGLRLIYFSYDVKMKEKGDIPEGYSVSREKKERFSLILESASTNQTSMYLCASSSPRQETQYFGPGTRLLVL.

The chain recombines TRBV28 with TRBJ1-1; D perhaps matches TRBD1 (5 bases). The CDR3 length is 14 residues. V lost 3 bases to trimming and J lost 5 bases, with 13 bases between them. Germline-derived CDR1 and CDR2 are MDHEN and SYDVKM. CDR3 bases: TGTGCCAGCAGTTTGGGAGGGGATGGTACTGAAGCTTTCTTT. It specifies CASSLGGDGTEAFF.

The genes are TRBV7-2 and TRBJ2-1; tentatively, D is TRBD2 (6 bases). V lost 6 bases and J lost 9, with 24 bases in between. Germline lookup yields CDR1 SGHTA and CDR2 FQGNSA. This CDR3 has 16 amino acids. The CDR3 DNA follows: TGTGCCAGCAGAAGCGTGATGGACGGGGGTGCGAGTGAGCAGTTCTTC. This encodes CASRSVMDGGASEQFF.

CDR3 amino acids: CASSQSSWDSQNGELFF. Here the CDR3 DNA reads TGCGCCAGCAGCCAGTCCTCTTGGGACAGTCAAAACGGGGAGCTGTTTTTT. This rearrangement joins TRBV4-1 to TRBJ2-2, with 7 bases identical to TRBD1. The junction had 14 bases not matched to a gene; V was cut back by 3 bases and J by 7 bases. Germline V gene sequence: CDR1 MGHRA, CDR2 YSYEKL. This CDR3 is built from 17 residues.

The rearrangement uses TRBV28 and TRBJ1-5; 7 bases are a match to TRBD1. V was pared by 6 bases and J by 4 bases, with 6 bases of the junction left unmatched. Germline V lookup: CDR1 MDHEN, CDR2 SYDVKM. CDR3 length: 14 amino acids. The CDR3 sequence: CASRTRQGNQPQHF. The CDR3 DNA reads TGTGCCAGCAGAACTAGACAGGGTAATCAGCCCCAGCATTTT. Full variable domain (missing parts from reference TRBV28 and TRBJ1-5): DVKVTQSSRYLVKRTGEKVFLECVQDMDHENMFWYRQDPGLGLRLIYFSYDVKMKEKGDIPEGYSVSREKKERFSLILESASTNQTSMYLCASRTRQGNQPQHFGDGTRLSIL.

V and J are TRBV2 and TRBJ2-7; 10 bases map to TRBD2. The CDR3 has 14 amino acids. Germline CDR1 is SNHLY and CDR2 is FYNNEI. V shed 4 bases and J 9 bases; nucleotides not matched to a gene: 9. CDR3 nucleotides: TGTGCCAGCAGTGCTTCTAGCGGGAGTGGTGTGCAGTACTTC. Encoded protein: CASSASSGSGVQYF.

The V call is TRBV5-1, the J call TRBJ2-1, with D perhaps TRBD1 (6 bases). Germline values: CDR1 SGHRS, CDR2 YFSETQ. This CDR3 contains 15 residues. Trimming removed 4 bases at V and 4 bases at J, with 15 bases between. The CDR3 protein is CASSVAWGRYNEQFF. The CDR3 DNA reads TGCGCCAGCAGCGTAGCCTGGGGGCGATACAATGAGCAGTTCTTC.

The J gene is TRBJ2-3, the V gene TRBV25-1; D may be TRBD2 (5 bases). The CDR3 sequence is 15 residues long. V dropped 3 bases and J dropped 6 bases, with 16 bases sitting between them. Germline V gene lookup returns CDR1 MGHDK and CDR2 SYGVNS. DNA for the CDR3: TGTGCCAGCAGTGATCCGCGGCCTAGCCGGGATACGCAGTATTTT. Residues: CASSDPRPSRDTQYF.

This chain uses TRBV9 with TRBJ1-1; the D is unclear. Germline loops: CDR1 SGDLS, CDR2 YYNGEE. Trimming took off 0 bases at V and 0 bases at J, with 3 bases between the two ends. This CDR3 region has 13 residues. CDR3 sequence: CASSVAVNTEAFF. The CDR3 DNA reads TGTGCCAGCAGCGTAGCAGTGAACACTGAAGCTTTCTTT.

The chain uses TRBV6-6 and TRBJ1-1; no clear D. This CDR3 spans 11 amino acids. Per the germline V gene, CDR1 is MNHNY and CDR2 is SVGAGI (reference sequence). V was shortened by 4 bases and J by 10 bases, with 10 bases between the two germline ends. The CDR3 DNA is TGTGCCAGCAGTTCTGGGTTGAGAGCTTTCTTT. It codes for CASSSGLRAFF.

The gene calls are TRBV2 and TRBJ1-1; D unclear. The CDR3 extends over 17 amino acids. The germline CDR1 and CDR2 sequences are SNHLY and FYNNEI. Trimming pared 7 bases from V and 4 bases from J, leaving 25 bases between. CDR3 sequence: CASIRQVFGFRTTEAFF. The CDR3 DNA reads as TGTGCCAGCATAAGGCAGGTTTTCGGGTTCAGGACCACTGAAGCTTTCTTT.

Of note for this clone: The sample carries other DNA sequences with the same CDR3. In nucleotides, the CDR3 is TGTGCCAGCAGTGGCCAGCCCCAGCATTTT. Translation gives CASSGQPQHF. This chain connects TRBV6-1 to TRBJ1-5; no clear D gene. The length of the CDR3 is 10 residues. Germline lookup yields CDR1 MNHNS and CDR2 SASEGT. The V end was cut by 4 bases, the J end by 7 bases, with 2 bases between.

This chain joins TRBV5-1 and TRBJ2-3; D is ambiguous. CDR3 size: 14 residues. Germline V lookup: CDR1 SGHRS, CDR2 YFSETQ. V was clipped by 4 bases and J by 4 bases, with 13 bases between them. CDR3 residues: CASSRQLPPDTQYF. The CDR3 bases are TGCGCCAGCAGCCGCCAATTACCCCCAGATACGCAGTATTTT.

The V call is TRBV7-9, the J call TRBJ2-3; D remains unclear. With 5 bases removed from V and 5 bases from J, the gap between germline ends came to 8 bases. This CDR3 has 12 amino acids. CDR1 and CDR2 (germline): SEHNR, FQNEAQ (reference sequence). The CDR3: CASSPLGDTQYF. As DNA, the CDR3 is TGTGCCAGCAGCCCCCTTGGAGATACGCAGTATTTT.

The J gene is TRBJ1-3, the V gene TRBV2, with no clear D. The CDR3 has 15 residues. Germline V CDR1 and CDR2: SNHLY, FYNNEI. The V gene lost 6 bases and the J gene lost 4 bases, with 16 bases spanning the gap. In DNA, the CDR3 is TGTGCCAGCAGCGACCTTACAATTCTGGGAAACACCATATATTTT. Amino acid sequence: CASSDLTILGNTIYF. The full variable domain, in which reference TRBV2 and TRBJ1-3 provide the parts outside the CDR3, is EPEVTQTPSHQVTQMGQEVILRCVPISNHLYFYWYRQILGQKVEFLVSFYNNEISEKSEIFDDQFSVERPDGSNFTLKIRSTKLEDSAMYFCASSDLTILGNTIYFGEGSWLTVV.